This entry concerns a single T cell receptor beta chain. The sample belongs to a study of shared clonotypes between healthy human individuals. Trimming at V came to 0 bases and at J to 4 bases, leaving 6 bases not matched to a gene. The CDR3 runs 15 residues. The V gene's germline CDR1 is SGHDT and CDR2 YYEEEE. Sequencing was performed with immunoSEQ multiplex PCR; in TCRdb, only in-frame clones are kept and a portion is missing. The sample has over a million clones, around 82% seen once. This clonotype was obtained from a man between 18 and 35 years old in good health. Some clones in this sample may be carry-over from other donors' samples. The chain has TRBV5-6 and TRBJ1-1; TRBD1 agrees at 7 bases. Sequences were obtained from memory CD4+ T cells from PBMCs. Subset reported: CD45RA-negative fraction. CDR3 in DNA: TGTGCCAGCAGCTTGGTGAGACAGGGTGCCACTGAAGCTTTCTTT. This translates into CASSLVRQGATEAFF.